This TCR beta chain was recovered during a study of T cell repertoires in cytomegalovirus infection. The overall study: Public TCR beta signature analysis indicated the presence of both CMV infection and matching HLA type.

V lost 3 bases to trimming and J lost 2 bases; unmatched junction nucleotides: 7. The CDR3 loop spans 15 amino acids. Germline V gene lookup returns CDR1 SGDLS and CDR2 YYNGEE. TCRdb redid the calling of the reads with MiXCR, one entry per CDR3 protein. In the table there are more than 650,000 distinct CDR3 sequences, about 40% of which are singletons. This chain links TRBV9 with TRBJ1-1; 7 bases agree with TRBD1. The sample consisted of PBMCs. The clonotype comes from a human donor in good health (CMV status not recorded). Some clones in this sample may be carry-over from other donors' samples. The CDR3 DNA follows: TGTGCCAGCAGCGCCAGGGGGGCGGGTAACACTGAAGCTTTCTTT. It is translated as CASSARGAGNTEAFF.